What follows are 27 T cell receptor beta chains derived from one specimen sequenced in a study of CD8+ T cells in alopecia areata. Indicated treatment: oral pan-JAK inhibitor, 5-10 mg twice daily. The authors extracted RNA and reverse transcribed it into cDNA as the sequencing template. The protocol was immunoSEQ multiplex PCR, while the TCRdb copy is restricted to in-frame clones and leaves out a portion. The table lists about 150,000 clones, around 50% of them singletons, with about a sixth in the top ten. The material was CD8+ T cells sorted from blood, obtained at week 4, from a patient treated with tofacitinib. The source is a human donor with alopecia areata.

The chain combines TRBV5-6 with TRBJ2-2, with unresolved D. Trimming cost V 4 bases and J 6 bases, with 16 bases left between them. The CDR3 has 15 amino acids. Per germline, CDR1 SGHDT and CDR2 YYEEEE. CDR3 sequence (DNA): TGTGCCAGCAGCAGCCTGGACGGCCTACCCGGGGAGCTGTTTTTT. Its protein product is CASSSLDGLPGELFF.

As to this clone: The same CDR3 arises from other DNA sequences in this sample as well. This chain joins TRBV27 and TRBJ1-5; tentative D call: TRBD1 (6 bases). Per germline, CDR1 MNHEY and CDR2 SMNVEV (reference sequence). The CDR3 covers 16 residues. Trimming left V 5 bases short and J 0 bases short, with 14 bases between. The CDR3 DNA follows: TGTGCCAGCAGTCCGTCGACAGGAGATAGCAATCAGCCCCAGCATTTT. Encoded protein: CASSPSTGDSNQPQHF.

The chain couples TRBV6-5 to TRBJ2-1; D unresolved. Germline-derived CDR1 and CDR2 are MNHEY and SVGAGI. V lost 0 bases to trimming and J lost 4 bases, with 13 bases between them. This CDR3 is built from 16 residues. CDR3 sequence reads: CASSYSSVARYNEQFF. The CDR3, as DNA: TGTGCCAGCAGTTACTCGTCGGTAGCTAGGTACAATGAGCAGTTCTTC.

This sequence joins TRBV30 and TRBJ1-1, with D unclear. The V end lost 8 bases, the J end lost 5 bases, and 12 bases lay between the germline ends. The CDR3 consists of 11 residues. Germline CDR1 and CDR2: GTSNPN and SVGIG (reference sequence). CDR3 nucleotides: TGTGCCCATCAATTGGGGACTGAAGCTTTCTTT. Encoded protein: CAHQLGTEAFF.

At least ten counts were recorded for this clone. The V gene is TRBV6-4, the J gene TRBJ1-6, with D possibly being TRBD1 (6 bases). V shed 2 bases and J shed 8 bases, with 10 bases lying between them. The CDR3 extends over 14 amino acids. Looked up from germline, CDR1 is MRHNA and CDR2 is SNTAGT. For the CDR3, the DNA is TGTGCCAGCAGTGACGGGGGGGCTGATTCACCCCTCCACTTT. Its translation: CASSDGGADSPLHF.

This clone showed up just a few times. This chain connects TRBV12-5 to TRBJ2-3; no reliable D call. Trimming shortened V by 1 base and J by 1 base, and 12 bases separated the two germline ends. CDR3 length equals 16 residues. The V gene's germline CDR1 is LGHNT and CDR2 FRNRAP. CDR3 coding DNA: TGTGCTAGTGGTTTGGGGACCACTACGCGCACAGATACGCAGTATTTT. It translates to CASGLGTTTRTDTQYF.

This clone was observed a handful of times. V and J are TRBV7-9 and TRBJ1-2; D uncertain. Germline CDR1 SEHNR, CDR2 FQNEAQ (reference sequence). Trimming stripped 0 bases from V and 0 bases from J, with 5 bases between. The CDR3 has 14 residues. The CDR3 coding sequence is TGTGCCAGCAGCTTAGCCGGGGCTAACTATGGCTACACCTTC. Protein sequence: CASSLAGANYGYTF. The complete variable domain, with remaining parts taken from reference TRBV7-9 and TRBJ1-2, reads DTGVSQNPRHKITKRGQNVTFRCDPISEHNRLYWYRQTLGQGPEFLTYFQNEAQLEKSRLLSDRFSAERPKGSFSTLEIQRTEQGDSAMYLCASSLAGANYGYTFGSGTRLTVV.

The chain links TRBV29-1 to TRBJ2-2; TRBD1 is a possible D gene (6 bases). This CDR3 is 14 amino acids long. Per germline, CDR1 SQVTM and CDR2 ANQGSEA. Trimming stripped 3 bases from V and 5 bases from J, with 13 bases between. The CDR3 loop is CSVDWGRGTGELFF. The CDR3 DNA follows: TGCAGCGTTGATTGGGGCAGGGGTACCGGGGAGCTGTTTTTT.

This clone was seen more than once but under ten times. The chain uses TRBV19 and TRBJ2-1; D is undetermined. Germline CDR1 reads LNHDA; CDR2 reads SQIVND (reference sequence). Trimming left V 3 bases short and J 8 bases short, with 17 bases between. CDR3 size: 15 residues. This chain's CDR3 is CASSIAGVGFDEQFF. CDR3 nucleotide sequence: TGTGCCAGTAGTATCGCAGGTGTTGGGTTCGATGAGCAGTTCTTC.

J is TRBJ1-1 and V is TRBV7-6; D is uncertain. Germline V CDR1 and CDR2: SGHVS, FNYEAQ. This CDR3 has 14 amino acids. V shed 1 base and J shed 0 bases, with 6 bases lying between them. The CDR3 loop is CASSLGGVNTEAFF. The CDR3 bases are TGTGCCAGCAGCTTAGGAGGAGTGAACACTGAAGCTTTCTTT.

The chain combines TRBV6-5 with TRBJ1-5, with 8 bases lining up with TRBD1. The junction had 4 bases not matched to a gene; V was cut back by 4 bases and J by 5 bases. The germline V gene has CDR1 MNHEY and CDR2 SVGAGI. The CDR3 runs to 14 residues. The DNA of the CDR3 is TGTGCCAGCAGTTCAGGGGGCGGCGATCAGCCCCAGCATTTT. Amino acids: CASSSGGGDQPQHF.

The V and J genes are TRBV6-6 and TRBJ2-1; D is perhaps TRBD2 (6 bases). CDR1 and CDR2 from the germline V gene are MNHNY and SVGAGI (reference sequence). The CDR3 is made up of 13 amino acids. Deletions cut 5 bases from V and 7 bases from J, with 12 bases between. The CDR3 DNA reads TGTGCCAGCAGTACCCGGGAGCGGAATGAGCAGTTCTTC. Amino acids: CASSTRERNEQFF.

The gene calls are TRBV15 and TRBJ2-7; TRBD2 matches at 9 bases. The CDR3 spans 16 residues. Germline CDR1 LNHNV, CDR2 YYDKDF (reference sequence). V shed 3 bases, J shed 0 bases, and the junction held 6 bases outside the gene matches. CDR3 nucleotides: TGTGCCACCAGCAGCGGGACTAGCCGACGCTCCTACGAGCAGTACTTC. Encoded protein: CATSSGTSRRSYEQYF.

This clone was counted only a few times. The rearrangement joins TRBV6-6 to TRBJ1-2; TRBD1 is a possible D gene (6 bases). The CDR3 length is 13 residues. Trimming took off 2 bases at V and 8 bases at J, with 12 bases between the two ends. The germline V gene has CDR1 MNHNY and CDR2 SVGAGI (reference sequence). CDR3 bases: TGTGCCAGCAGTTACAACAGGGCCAACGGCTACACCTTC. Residues: CASSYNRANGYTF.

This clone was detected a few times. The V call is TRBV6-6, the J call TRBJ2-1; no clear D gene. V lost 0 bases and J lost 6, with 9 bases in between. CDR3 length equals 14 residues. The germline CDR1 and CDR2 sequences are MNHNY and SVGAGI (reference sequence). The DNA of the CDR3 is TGTGCCAGCAGTTACTCCCCTGACTTCAATGAGCAGTTCTTC. Translation: CASSYSPDFNEQFF.

This clone was seen only once. The chain links TRBV6-6 to TRBJ2-5; D ambiguous. CDR3 length equals 15 residues. V was shortened by 0 bases and J by 3 bases, with 11 bases between the two germline ends. The germline CDR1 and CDR2 sequences are MNHNY and SVGAGI (reference sequence). CDR3: CASSYSPRMEETQYF. In DNA, the CDR3 is TGTGCCAGCAGTTACTCGCCCCGAATGGAAGAGACCCAGTACTTC.

The chain combines TRBV5-4 with TRBJ2-4, with TRBD1 as a possible D gene (6 bases). Germline V gene lookup returns CDR1 SGHNT and CDR2 YYREEE (reference sequence). V gave up 3 bases and J gave up 4 bases, with 17 bases separating them. The CDR3 runs 16 residues. The CDR3: CASSYPVQGQKNIQYF. The CDR3, as DNA: TGTGCCAGCAGCTACCCGGTACAGGGCCAGAAAAACATTCAGTACTTC.

In its sample, this clone was seen a few times. The genes are TRBV30 and TRBJ1-2, with 8 bases aligning to TRBD1. V was clipped by 6 bases and J by 2 bases; unmatched bases: 8. The length of the CDR3 is 14 residues. The germline CDR1 and CDR2 sequences are GTSNPN and SVGIG (reference sequence). The CDR3 DNA is TGTGCCTGCCTAGGACAGGGTCCCAACTATGGCTACACCTTC. Its translation is CACLGQGPNYGYTF.

This clone was detected a few times. The chain is built from TRBV4-1 and TRBJ1-5, with 7 positions matching TRBD1. Trimming took 3 bases from V and 4 from J; bases not matched to a gene: 9. This CDR3 comprises 16 residues. Per the germline V gene, CDR1 is MGHRA and CDR2 is YSYEKL. The CDR3 DNA reads TGCGCCAGCAGCCACAGACAGGGCGGCGCAAATCAGCCCCAGCATTTT. Its translation is CASSHRQGGANQPQHF.

This clone turned up a few times. At the DNA level, this CDR3 is encoded by other sequences in the same sample as well. The chain joins TRBV29-1 to TRBJ2-7; D remains unclear. The CDR3 extends over 12 amino acids. Trimming removed 0 bases at V and 2 bases at J, with 5 bases between. CDR1 is SQVTM and CDR2 is ANQGSEA in the germline V gene. The CDR3 sequence: CSVEEETYEQYF. In DNA form, the CDR3 reads TGCAGCGTTGAAGAAGAGACCTACGAGCAGTACTTC.

The chain is built from TRBV7-2 and TRBJ1-5, with no clear D. Germline loops: CDR1 SGHTA, CDR2 FQGNSA. The CDR3 is made up of 15 amino acids. V was shortened by 3 bases and J by 7 bases, with 16 bases between the two germline ends. DNA of the CDR3: TGTGCCAGCAGCTTTGCAACACCCACAGACCAGCCCCAGCATTTT. Protein sequence: CASSFATPTDQPQHF.

The chain carries TRBV30 and TRBJ1-1; D not certain. The CDR3 is 11 amino acids. Between the trimmed V and J ends, which lost 2 bases and 6 bases, there was a span of 7 bases. Germline loops: CDR1 GTSNPN, CDR2 SVGIG (reference sequence). The CDR3 DNA is TGTGCCTGGAGTATAGGACCTGAAGCTTTCTTT. Amino acids: CAWSIGPEAFF. Variable domain in full (rest from reference TRBV30 and TRBJ1-1): SQTIHQWPATLVQPVGSPLSLECTVEGTSNPNLYWYRQAAGRGLQLLFYSVGIGQISSEVPQNLSASRPQDRQFILSSKKLLLSDSGFYLCAWSIGPEAFFGQGTRLTVV.

The chain recombines TRBV7-6 with TRBJ2-7; the D is unclear. The length of the CDR3 is 15 residues. Between the trimmed V and J ends, which lost 6 bases and 3 bases, there was a span of 18 bases. CDR1 and CDR2 (germline): SGHVS, FNYEAQ. In nucleotides, the CDR3 is TGTGCCAGCAGTTTAAGGTCCGGACGGATCTACGAGCAGTACTTC. The encoded protein is CASSLRSGRIYEQYF.

This clone occurred a few times. This chain connects TRBV16 to TRBJ1-5, with TRBD1 matching over 8 bases. The CDR3 is made up of 16 amino acids. The germline CDR1 and CDR2 sequences are KGHSY and FQNENV. With V trimmed by 3 bases and J by 3 bases, 7 bases remained unmatched. CDR3 coding DNA: TGTGCCAGCAGCCAGTCAGGACAGGGCTCCAATCAGCCCCAGCATTTT. It encodes CASSQSGQGSNQPQHF.

This clone came up once. The gene calls are TRBV6-5 and TRBJ2-5; D not resolved. Germline CDR1 reads MNHEY; CDR2 reads SVGAGI. The CDR3 consists of 14 residues. Trimming removed 2 bases from V and 1 base from J, with 8 bases in between. This chain's CDR3 is CASSYVGIQETQYF. CDR3 sequence (DNA): TGTGCCAGCAGTTACGTCGGAATCCAAGAGACCCAGTACTTC.

The chain recombines TRBV29-1 with TRBJ1-2, with no clear D. CDR3 length: 12 residues. V lost 0 bases to trimming and J lost 4 bases, with 6 bases between them. In germline, CDR1 is SQVTM, CDR2 ANQGSEA. The CDR3 sequence: CSVEDTTYGYTF. The DNA of the CDR3 is TGCAGCGTTGAAGATACCACCTATGGCTACACCTTC.

The V and J genes are TRBV27 and TRBJ2-5, with TRBD1 matching over 7 bases. With 0 bases clipped from V and 0 bases from J, the junction kept 7 bases outside the gene matches. This CDR3 is 17 amino acids long. Germline V CDR1 and CDR2: MNHEY, SMNVEV (reference sequence). CDR3 in amino acids: CASSLSRGTVYQETQYF. The CDR3 DNA sequence: TGTGCCAGCAGTTTATCGAGGGGGACAGTATACCAAGAGACCCAGTACTTC.